The 27 T cell receptor beta chains below all came from one sample that was sequenced in a study of cytomegalovirus exposure and HLA in healthy donors. The study ran its PCR with 60 Vbeta and 13 Jbeta primers. Only in-frame clones appear in the TCRdb table, and some are missing; sequencing was by immunoSEQ multiplex PCR. The data contain about 55,000 clones, roughly three fifths of them seen just once; the ten biggest clones take up around 11%. Sequencing was performed on PBMCs. These receptors all stem from a human donor in good health.

The rearrangement links TRBV5-4 to TRBJ2-3, with 9 bases lining up with TRBD1. The germline V gene has CDR1 SGHNT and CDR2 YYREEE (reference sequence). The ends lost 6 bases at V and 6 bases at J; junction bases unmatched: 14. This CDR3 has 16 residues. The CDR3 loop reads CASTVLGTGLSDTQYF. The CDR3, as DNA: TGTGCCAGCACCGTACTCGGGACAGGGCTTTCCGATACGCAGTATTTT.

The chain combines TRBV9 with TRBJ2-3; the D gene is possibly TRBD1 (5 bases). This CDR3 has 17 residues. Trimming shortened V by 0 bases and J by 0 bases, and 14 bases separated the two germline ends. Per germline, CDR1 SGDLS and CDR2 YYNGEE. CDR3 residues: CASSVATTVSSTDTQYF. As DNA, the CDR3 is TGTGCCAGCAGCGTAGCTACGACAGTGTCTAGCACAGATACGCAGTATTTT.

In its sample, this clone was seen a few times. This chain links TRBV7-2 with TRBJ1-1, with D uncertain. V was pared by 1 base and J by 1 base, with 10 bases between. This CDR3 has 15 residues. Germline-derived CDR1 and CDR2 are SGHTA and FQGNSA. CDR3 in DNA: TGTGCCAGCAGCTTAGTGGGCAGTAGGAACACTGAAGCTTTCTTT. As protein: CASSLVGSRNTEAFF.

The rearrangement joins TRBV6-5 to TRBJ2-5; 11 nucleotides agree with TRBD1. This CDR3 has 16 residues. Germline V gene data show CDR1 as MNHEY and CDR2 as SVGAGI. V was pared by 0 bases and J by 5 bases, with 5 bases of the junction left unmatched. DNA for the CDR3: TGTGCCAGCAGTTACTCCGGACAGGGGGCTGGGGAGACCCAGTACTTC. This gives the protein CASSYSGQGAGETQYF.

The chain carries TRBV14 and TRBJ1-6; D is uncertain. The germline V gene has CDR1 SGHDN and CDR2 FVKESK. V was clipped by 9 bases and J by 4 bases, with 10 bases between them. This CDR3 region has 13 residues. CDR3 bases: TGTGCCAGTGGGGAGGCTTATAATTCACCCCTCCACTTT. Its protein product is CASGEAYNSPLHF. The variable domain in full, completed from reference TRBV14 and TRBJ1-6, reads EAGVTQFPSHSVIEKGQTVTLRCDPISGHDNLYWYRRVMGKEIKFLLHFVKESKQDESGMPNNRFLAERTGGTYSTLKVQPAELEDSGVYFCASGEAYNSPLHFGNGTRLTVT.

Here the CDR3 reads CASSLFSRGDEQFF. In DNA form, the CDR3 reads TGTGCCAGCAGTTTATTTTCCCGCGGGGATGAGCAGTTCTTC. V usage is TRBV27 and J usage is TRBJ2-1, with a weak D call TRBD2 (6 bases). The CDR3 has 14 residues. V was trimmed by 1 base and J by 8 bases, leaving 12 bases between them. Germline CDR1 MNHEY, CDR2 SMNVEV (reference sequence).

V is TRBV27 and J is TRBJ2-1; TRBD1 matches at 10 bases. Per the germline V gene, CDR1 is MNHEY and CDR2 is SMNVEV (reference sequence). The V gene end was trimmed by 4 bases and the J gene end by 3 bases; junction bases not matched to a gene: 3. There are 15 residues in the CDR3. CDR3 region: CASSWRTGGYNEQFF. The CDR3 nucleotides are TGTGCCAGCAGTTGGAGGACAGGGGGCTACAATGAGCAGTTCTTC.

There are a few counts of this clone. One junction end disagrees with the germline gene, perhaps due to a read error. This same CDR3 is encoded by further DNA sequences in the sample. V and J are TRBV4-1 and TRBJ1-2, with unresolved D. Germline loops: CDR1 MGHRA, CDR2 YSYEKL. The CDR3 spans 15 residues. CDR3 sequence reads: CASSQEGGRNYGYPF. The DNA for the CDR3 is TGCGCCAGCAGCCAAGAGGGAGGGCGGAACTATGGCTACCCCTTC.

V and J are TRBV15 and TRBJ2-5, with TRBD1 identical over 9 bases. With V trimmed by 0 bases and J by 6 bases, 5 bases remained unmatched. Germline V gives CDR1 LNHNV, CDR2 YYDKDF (reference sequence). This CDR3 has 15 residues. The CDR3 reads CATSRDDRGSKTQYF. DNA of the CDR3: TGTGCCACCAGCAGAGACGACAGGGGGAGCAAGACCCAGTACTTC.

The chain uses TRBV4-3 and TRBJ2-6; D is unresolved. CDR1 and CDR2 from the germline V gene are LGHNA and YSLEER. The length of the CDR3 is 17 residues. V gave up 5 bases and J gave up 0 bases, with 14 bases separating them. The CDR3 nucleotides are TGCGCCAGCAGCGCAGACAATCGCTACTCTGGGGCCAACGTCCTGACTTTC. Translated: CASSADNRYSGANVLTF.

V gene TRBV27 combines with J gene TRBJ1-2, with 8 bases matching TRBD1. Germline-derived CDR1 and CDR2 are MNHEY and SMNVEV (reference sequence). Trimming took 5 bases from V and 2 from J; bases not matched to a gene: 1. The CDR3 sequence is 13 residues long. As DNA, the CDR3 is TGTGCCAGCAGTCGACAGGGGAACTATGGCTACACCTTC. Translating gives CASSRQGNYGYTF.

The CDR3 DNA reads TGTGCCAGCTCGTCACCGGGACAGGGGTCCGGGTCCCAGTACTTC. Translation gives CASSSPGQGSGSQYF. V usage is TRBV18 and J usage is TRBJ2-5, with 10 bases lining up with TRBD1. With 6 bases clipped from V and 9 bases from J, the junction kept 13 bases outside the gene matches. This CDR3 has 15 residues. CDR1 KGHSH and CDR2 LQKENI come from the germline V gene.

This sequence joins TRBV4-1 and TRBJ2-7, with D possibly matching TRBD1 (6 bases). This CDR3 has 16 amino acids. With 3 bases removed from V and 7 bases from J, the gap between germline ends came to 22 bases. Germline values: CDR1 MGHRA, CDR2 YSYEKL. CDR3 DNA: TGCGCCAGCAGCCACGATAAGACGGCAGGGGCAGGAGAGCAGTACTTC. Translating it yields CASSHDKTAGAGEQYF.

The rearrangement uses TRBV4-2 and TRBJ1-4, with 7 positions matching TRBD1. The junction had 6 bases not matched to a gene; V was cut back by 5 bases and J by 6 bases. This CDR3 is 14 amino acids long. Germline CDR1 LGHNA, CDR2 YNFKEQ. The DNA of the CDR3 is TGTGCCAGCAGCGAGACAGGGACTGATGAAAAACTGTTTTTT. Translated: CASSETGTDEKLFF.

This rearrangement joins TRBV6-5 to TRBJ1-6; no clear D gene. The CDR3 is 15 residues long. Germline CDR1 is MNHEY and CDR2 is SVGAGI. V lost 0 bases to trimming and J lost 5 bases, with 8 bases between them. CDR3 amino acids: CASSYSSSNNSPLHF. Here the CDR3 DNA reads TGTGCCAGCAGTTACTCGTCGTCTAATAATTCACCCCTCCACTTT.

V gene TRBV5-4 combines with J gene TRBJ1-5; 8 positions match TRBD1. In germline, CDR1 is SGHNT, CDR2 YYREEE (reference sequence). The CDR3 is 15 amino acids. With 5 bases clipped from V and 4 bases from J, the junction kept 8 bases outside the gene matches. The CDR3 loop reads CASRHDRGGNQPQHF. The CDR3 DNA follows: TGTGCCAGCAGGCACGACAGGGGTGGAAATCAGCCCCAGCATTTT.

The chain joins TRBV28 to TRBJ2-7; TRBD1 matches at 7 bases. This CDR3 comprises 17 residues. Germline V gene data show CDR1 as MDHEN and CDR2 as SYDVKM. The J segment lost 0 bases and the V segment lost 4 bases, leaving 12 bases of the junction unmatched. The CDR3 nucleotides are TGTGCCAGCAGTTCAGCCCTGGTAAGGGGGCACTCCTACGAGCAGTACTTC. As protein: CASSSALVRGHSYEQYF. Full variable domain (outside the CDR3, taken from reference TRBV28 and TRBJ2-7): DVKVTQSSRYLVKRTGEKVFLECVQDMDHENMFWYRQDPGLGLRLIYFSYDVKMKEKGDIPEGYSVSREKKERFSLILESASTNQTSMYLCASSSALVRGHSYEQYFGPGTRLTVT.

The gene calls are TRBV5-1 and TRBJ1-1; TRBD1 aligns across 7 bases. Trimming cost V 0 bases and J 0 bases; bases outside gene matches: 5. The germline CDR1 and CDR2 sequences are SGHRS and YFSETQ. CDR3 size: 16 residues. This CDR3 reads CASSLGDSPLNTEAFF. The CDR3 DNA reads TGCGCCAGCAGCTTGGGGGACAGCCCTTTGAACACTGAAGCTTTCTTT. Variable domain in full (rest from reference TRBV5-1 and TRBJ1-1): KAGVTQTPRYLIKTRGQQVTLSCSPISGHRSVSWYQQTPGQGLQFLFEYFSETQRNKGNFPGRFSGRQFSNSRSEMNVSTLELGDSALYLCASSLGDSPLNTEAFFGQGTRLTVV.

There are a few counts of this clone. V usage is TRBV6-5 and J usage is TRBJ2-1; 8 positions agree with TRBD1. The CDR3 length is 14 residues. V shed 6 bases and J 4 bases; nucleotides not matched to a gene: 5. Germline V gives CDR1 MNHEY, CDR2 SVGAGI. CDR3 region: CASRVGQGYNEQFF. In DNA, the CDR3 is TGTGCCAGCAGGGTAGGACAGGGATACAATGAGCAGTTCTTC.

Comments on this clone: One junction end disagrees with the germline gene, perhaps due to a read error. The rearrangement joins TRBV5-1 to TRBJ2-5; TRBD1 is a possible D gene (7 bases). The CDR3 is 16 residues long. CDR1 and CDR2 (germline): SGHRS, YFSETQ. The CDR3: CASSADRGTVQDTQYF. The CDR3 nucleotides are TGCGCCAGCAGCGCGGACCGCGGGACAGTCCAAGACACCCAGTACTTC.

The chain recombines TRBV4-2 with TRBJ1-4, with D perhaps TRBD1 (6 bases). CDR3 length: 18 residues. Germline assignment: CDR1 LGHNA and CDR2 YNFKEQ. Deletions cut 0 bases from V and 1 base from J, with 15 bases between. CDR3 in DNA: TGTGCCAGCAGCCAAGATTTAACAGGGCATAGAACTAATGAAAAACTGTTTTTT. Amino acid sequence: CASSQDLTGHRTNEKLFF.

This clone has a handful of counts. The J gene is TRBJ1-2, the V gene TRBV2; D perhaps matches TRBD1 (6 bases). V lost 7 bases and J 4 bases, leaving 13 bases between the germline ends. The germline gives CDR1 SNHLY, CDR2 FYNNEI. The CDR3 contains 13 residues. The CDR3 DNA sequence: TGTGCCAGCAAAACTCAGGGGTTCTATGGCTACACCTTC. It yields the protein CASKTQGFYGYTF.

This rearrangement joins TRBV25-1 to TRBJ1-1, with D possibly TRBD1 on 5 matching bases. The CDR3 runs to 17 residues. Trimming stripped 3 bases from V and 10 bases from J, with 27 bases between. Germline values: CDR1 MGHDK, CDR2 SYGVNS. The CDR3 is CASSDSLGGRDGGGAFF. DNA of the CDR3: TGTGCCAGCAGTGACTCCCTGGGTGGGAGGGACGGGGGGGGAGCTTTCTTT.

The gene calls are TRBV7-8 and TRBJ2-7; 10 bases map to TRBD1. The V gene end was trimmed by 4 bases and the J gene end by 0 bases; junction bases not matched to a gene: 6. The CDR3 sequence is 16 residues long. The V gene's germline CDR1 is SGHVS and CDR2 FQNEAQ. In DNA form, the CDR3 reads TGTGCCAGCAGCTCTACGGGACAGGGGAGCTCCTACGAGCAGTACTTC. It is translated as CASSSTGQGSSYEQYF. Looking up the rest from reference TRBV7-8 and TRBJ2-7 gives the full variable domain: GAGVSQSPRYKVAKRGQDVALRCDPISGHVSLFWYQQALGQGPEFLTYFQNEAQLDKSGLPSDRFFAERPEGSVSTLKIQRTQQEDSAVYLCASSSTGQGSSYEQYFGPGTRLTVT.

This rearrangement joins TRBV7-9 to TRBJ2-7; the D gene is possibly TRBD2 (5 bases). The CDR3 loop spans 11 amino acids. V was shortened by 6 bases and J by 4 bases, with 7 bases between the two germline ends. Germline values: CDR1 SEHNR, CDR2 FQNEAQ (reference sequence). CDR3: CASSGEYEQYF. The DNA for the CDR3 is TGTGCCAGCAGTGGGGAGTACGAGCAGTACTTC.

This chain connects TRBV27 to TRBJ1-6; D is undetermined. This CDR3 is 14 amino acids long. The germline V and J ends were trimmed by 7 bases and 9 bases, with 16 bases remaining between them. Germline V gene sequence: CDR1 MNHEY, CDR2 SMNVEV (reference sequence). Here the CDR3 reads CASTRYNSGSPLHF. The CDR3 DNA follows: TGTGCCAGCACTCGCTACAATAGCGGTTCACCCCTCCACTTT.

The V and J genes are TRBV5-1 and TRBJ1-1; D possibly corresponds to TRBD1 (5 bases). In germline, CDR1 is SGHRS, CDR2 YFSETQ. V was shortened by 4 bases and J by 3 bases, with 16 bases between the two germline ends. The CDR3 runs 15 residues. The CDR3 region is CASSPGTLGDTEAFF. The DNA of the CDR3 is TGCGCCAGCAGCCCCGGGACTCTGGGGGACACTGAAGCTTTCTTT. Using reference TRBV5-1 and TRBJ1-1 for the parts outside the CDR3, the full variable domain is KAGVTQTPRYLIKTRGQQVTLSCSPISGHRSVSWYQQTPGQGLQFLFEYFSETQRNKGNFPGRFSGRQFSNSRSEMNVSTLELGDSALYLCASSPGTLGDTEAFFGQGTRLTVV.